This T cell receptor (beta chain) was sequenced for a study of control samples from healthy donors and cancer patients. Method: immunoSEQ multiplex PCR; TCRdb's copy keeps in-frame clones and lacks some. The sample holds 100,000 or so clones; approximately 93% are singletons and the top ten take around 0.9%. Trimming removed 4 bases at V and 7 bases at J, with 20 bases between. The CDR3 sequence is 15 residues long. Per the germline V gene, CDR1 is SGHRS and CDR2 is YFSETQ. The TCR originated in a woman younger than 45 in good health. The chain recombines TRBV5-1 with TRBJ1-2; the D gene is possibly TRBD1 (6 bases). Sequencing input: blood. CDR3 sequence (DNA): TGCGCCAGCAGCCCGAACCCAGGGGAAGTTTCTGGCTACACCTTC. Translation: CASSPNPGEVSGYTF.